Each of the 18 T cell receptor beta chains below was sequenced from the same sample in a study of Graves' ophthalmopathy and Graves' hyperthyroidism (dated by TCRdb to 2016 to 2019). The sequencer was an Illumina HiSeq 2000. For repertoire sequencing, TCR beta CDR3 regions were amplified from RNA transcripts. HTBI primers and the Qiagen OneStep RT-PCR kit were used in a first-round RT-PCR, which was followed by a second-round multiplex PCR, size selection and purification. In TCRdb, the public reads were trimmed at Q25 with fastp and aligned with MiXCR, with productive beta chains retained. When rows share a CDR3 protein, they turn into one entry using the most common DNA and genes. This sample has roughly 1.1 million distinct CDR3 sequences in its table, and 35% to 40% of those were observed once. The ten largest clones add up to roughly 10% of the sample. The sequenced sample was peripheral blood or thyroid tissue (not recorded which). These receptor sequences come from an adult man with Graves' hyperthyroidism.

This clonotype was found a few times. V and J are TRBV11-2 and TRBJ2-5; D not certain. CDR1 and CDR2 (germline): SGHAT, FQNNGV. There are 13 residues in the CDR3. Deletions cut 9 bases from V and 0 bases from J, with 11 bases between. The chain's CDR3 is CARAATDQETQYF. CDR3 coding DNA: TGTGCCAGAGCCGCAACGGACCAAGAGACCCAGTACTTC.

The sample holds many counts of this clonotype. The CDR3 loop reads CSVRTARTTGELFF. The CDR3 region has the DNA TGCAGCGTTAGGACTGCCAGAACAACCGGGGAGCTGTTTTTT. J is TRBJ2-2 and V is TRBV29-1, with a weak D call TRBD2 (5 bases). The V gene lost 5 bases and the J gene lost 5 bases, with 15 bases spanning the gap. Germline assignment: CDR1 SQVTM and CDR2 ANQGSEA. The CDR3 sequence is 14 residues long.

In its sample, this clonotype was seen a few times. The chain joins TRBV6-2 or TRBV6-3 to TRBJ1-1; 8 positions agree with TRBD1. Trimming at V came to 2 bases and at J to 3 bases, leaving 8 bases not matched to a gene. Germline V lookup: CDR1 MNHEY, CDR2 SVGEGT. This CDR3 region has 16 residues. In DNA, the CDR3 is TGTGCCAGCAGTTACGGACAGGGACGGGGTTACACTGAAGCTTTCTTT. Translating gives CASSYGQGRGYTEAFF.

The chain couples TRBV2 to TRBJ2-7; the D is unclear. Germline-derived CDR1 and CDR2 are SNHLY and FYNNEI. This CDR3 comprises 11 residues. V was pared by 5 bases and J by 7 bases, with 9 bases between. As DNA, the CDR3 is TGTGCCAGCAGTCCCCGGTGGGAGCAGTACTTC. This encodes CASSPRWEQYF.

In its sample, this clonotype was seen many times. This chain links TRBV7-8 with TRBJ2-2; D gene uncertain. Germline V lookup: CDR1 SGHVS, CDR2 FQNEAQ. The CDR3 length is 14 residues. V was clipped by 5 bases and J by 6 bases, with 13 bases between them. This chain's CDR3 is CASSRTGGAGELFF. CDR3 nucleotides: TGTGCCAGCAGCCGGACGGGCGGCGCCGGGGAGCTGTTTTTT. The whole variable domain, remainder taken from reference TRBV7-8 and TRBJ2-2, is GAGVSQSPRYKVAKRGQDVALRCDPISGHVSLFWYQQALGQGPEFLTYFQNEAQLDKSGLPSDRFFAERPEGSVSTLKIQRTQQEDSAVYLCASSRTGGAGELFFGEGSRLTVL.

This clonotype was detected ten times or more. The J gene is TRBJ2-7, the V gene TRBV20-1, with 8 bases lining up with TRBD2. With 6 bases clipped from V and 4 bases from J, the junction kept 8 bases outside the gene matches. From germline, CDR1 is DFQATT and CDR2 SNEGSKA (reference sequence). The CDR3 is made up of 13 amino acids. CDR3 in amino acids: CSAKLSGAYEQYF. CDR3 coding DNA: TGCAGTGCCAAACTTAGCGGGGCATACGAGCAGTACTTC.

The V gene is TRBV10-3, the J gene TRBJ2-3; D gene uncertain. Germline V CDR1 and CDR2: ENHRY, SYGVKD. V shed 10 bases and J shed 4 bases, with 6 bases lying between them. The CDR3 extends over 10 amino acids. DNA of the CDR3: TGTGCCACGCTCTCAGATACGCAGTATTTT. It translates to CATLSDTQYF.

This clonotype was counted at least ten times. The chain couples TRBV25-1 to TRBJ2-2, with D unclear. The CDR3 contains 14 residues. V was pared by 3 bases and J by 9 bases, with 14 bases between. CDR1 and CDR2 from the germline V gene are MGHDK and SYGVNS. CDR3 amino acids: CASSDSHPRRELFF. CDR3 nucleotides: TGTGCCAGCAGTGATTCCCACCCAAGGAGGGAGCTGTTTTTT.

DNA for the CDR3: TGCAGTGCTCGGACATCCAGCTCCTATAATTCACCCCTCCACTTT. It codes for CSARTSSSYNSPLHF. The chain is built from TRBV20-1 and TRBJ1-6; possible D gene TRBD1, 5 bases. V was pared by 5 bases and J by 0 bases, with 11 bases between. The CDR3 consists of 15 residues. CDR1 is DFQATT, CDR2 SNEGSKA, per germline (reference sequence).

The sample holds a few counts of this clonotype. A junction boundary mismatches the germline segment, possibly from a read error. The CDR3 region has the DNA TGTGCCTGGAGGGCTCAGGGAGGCAATTCACCCCTCCACTTT. Translating it yields CAWRAQGGNSPLHF. V usage is TRBV5-1 and J usage is TRBJ1-6; D is possibly TRBD1 (5 bases). The germline V gene has CDR1 SGHRS and CDR2 YFSETQ. CDR3 length: 14 amino acids.

At least ten counts were recorded for this clonotype. The CDR3 region has the DNA TGTGCCAGCAGCTCGAAGGCGGGACAGTTCTACGAGCAGTACTTC. The encoded protein is CASSSKAGQFYEQYF. The chain combines TRBV7-2 with TRBJ2-7, with D maybe TRBD1 (7 bases). Germline CDR1 is SGHTA and CDR2 is FQGNSA. V gave up 4 bases and J gave up 3 bases, with 16 bases separating them. This CDR3 is built from 15 residues.

A word on this clonotype: This may arise from a read error, as a much more abundant clone is one base away. The chain links TRBV7-9 to TRBJ2-7, with D uncertain. Germline V CDR1 and CDR2: SEHNR, FQNEAQ (reference sequence). The CDR3 runs 11 residues. For the CDR3, the DNA is TGTGCCGGCAGCGCGGTGTACGAGCAGTACTTC. It encodes CAGSAVYEQYF.

Note on this clonotype: It may be a read error: a sequence one base away is much more abundant. This chain connects TRBV19 to TRBJ1-5; no reliable D call. V was shortened by 3 bases and J by 4 bases, with 19 bases between the two germline ends. Germline-derived CDR1 and CDR2 are LNHDA and SQIVND (reference sequence). This CDR3 is built from 17 residues. This chain's CDR3 is CASSIWSGPSGNQPQHF. Here the CDR3 DNA reads TGTGCCAGTAGTATTTGGAGCGGGCCGAGCGGAAATCAGCCCCAGCATTTT. The variable domain in full, with the rest retrieved from reference TRBV19 and TRBJ1-5, is DGGITQSPKYLFRKEGQNVTLSCEQNLNHDAMYWYRQDPGQGLRLIYYSQIVNDFQKGDIAEGYSVSREKKESFPLTVTSAQKNPTAFYLCASSIWSGPSGNQPQHFGDGTRLSIL.

This clonotype was recorded many times. The rearrangement links TRBV3-1 to TRBJ2-5; 9 bases line up with TRBD2. The V gene end was trimmed by 7 bases and the J gene end by 4 bases; junction bases not matched to a gene: 10. CDR1 and CDR2 (germline): LGHDT, YNNKEL (reference sequence). This CDR3 comprises 15 residues. The CDR3 loop reads CASTQLAGKLETQYF. The CDR3 DNA is TGTGCCAGCACCCAGCTAGCGGGGAAACTAGAGACCCAGTACTTC.

This clonotype was counted ten times or more. The chain recombines TRBV10-3 with TRBJ2-5; D assignment may be TRBD1 or TRBD2 (5 bases each). Trimming shortened V by 3 bases and J by 3 bases, and 11 bases separated the two germline ends. Germline V lookup: CDR1 ENHRY, CDR2 SYGVKD. The CDR3 is made up of 14 amino acids. The chain's CDR3 is CAISDVGGKETQYF. The CDR3, as DNA: TGTGCCATCAGTGATGTTGGGGGAAAAGAGACCCAGTACTTC.

This clonotype was found many times. V is TRBV10-3 and J is TRBJ2-7; 11 nucleotides agree with TRBD2. This CDR3 is 17 amino acids long. Per the germline V gene, CDR1 is ENHRY and CDR2 is SYGVKD. Trimming removed 3 bases from V and 2 bases from J; junction bases left unmatched: 9. As DNA, the CDR3 is TGTGCCATCAGTGATCCCTCTCTGGGACTAGCGGCCTACGAGCAGTACTTC. It yields the protein CAISDPSLGLAAYEQYF.

The chain joins TRBV25-1 to TRBJ2-5, with a weak D call TRBD1 (6 bases). The germline V gene has CDR1 MGHDK and CDR2 SYGVNS. The CDR3 contains 19 residues. The V and J ends lost 5 bases and 7 bases respectively, with 32 bases between them. The CDR3 nucleotides are TGTGCCAGCAGTCCTTTCATACCGGGACAACCCCCGAGATTGGGGACCCAGTACTTC. Residues: CASSPFIPGQPPRLGTQYF.

The sample holds a few counts of this clonotype. The chain joins TRBV12-3 or TRBV12-4 to TRBJ1-1; TRBD1 is a possible D gene (5 bases). Trimming stripped 0 bases from V and 4 bases from J, with 12 bases between. This CDR3 is built from 15 residues. The CDR3: CASSLAGVGGTEAFF. CDR3 coding DNA: TGTGCCAGCAGTTTAGCTGGGGTCGGGGGCACTGAAGCTTTCTTT.